These 10 T cell receptor beta chains originate from one sample sequenced in a study of blood T cell repertoires in COVID-19. Profiled with immunoSEQ multiplex PCR; TCRdb holds only in-frame clones, not every one. The sample consists of around 380,000 clones, approximately 89% of them appearing once. Sample: PBMCs or T cells enriched from blood (not recorded which). These receptor sequences come from a man aged 25 to 40 who had recovered from COVID-19.

This chain joins TRBV28 and TRBJ2-7; tentatively, D is TRBD1 (5 bases). This CDR3 region has 15 residues. The V end lost 3 bases, the J end lost 1 base, and 13 bases lay between the germline ends. Germline CDR1 and CDR2: MDHEN and SYDVKM. The CDR3 spells CASSFSTGWSYEQYF. The DNA for the CDR3 is TGTGCCAGCAGTTTTTCAACAGGATGGTCCTACGAGCAGTACTTC. Full variable domain (rest looked up from reference TRBV28 and TRBJ2-7): DVKVTQSSRYLVKRTGEKVFLECVQDMDHENMFWYRQDPGLGLRLIYFSYDVKMKEKGDIPEGYSVSREKKERFSLILESASTNQTSMYLCASSFSTGWSYEQYFGPGTRLTVT.

The V and J genes are TRBV10-3 and TRBJ1-2; the D is unclear. The CDR3 loop spans 14 amino acids. V lost 10 bases and J 5 bases, leaving 20 bases between the germline ends. CDR1 and CDR2 from the germline V gene are ENHRY and SYGVKD. The CDR3 loop reads CATHNQPAGYGYTF. The CDR3 DNA reads as TGTGCCACCCACAATCAGCCAGCCGGGTATGGCTACACCTTC.

The rearrangement links TRBV30 to TRBJ1-1; D is possibly TRBD1 (6 bases). The germline gives CDR1 GTSNPN, CDR2 SVGIG (reference sequence). With 0 bases removed from V and 1 base from J, the gap between germline ends came to 9 bases. The CDR3 length is 14 residues. CDR3: CAWSVRGGNTEAFF. CDR3 bases: TGTGCCTGGAGTGTACGAGGGGGGAACACTGAAGCTTTCTTT.

J is TRBJ1-2 and V is TRBV7-6; 12 bases line up with TRBD1. The CDR3 extends over 15 amino acids. V dropped 5 bases and J dropped 8; count of bases not matched to a gene: 9. Germline CDR1 reads SGHVS; CDR2 reads FNYEAQ. CDR3 DNA: TGTGCCAGCAGCGCCCAGGGACAGGGGGCCGACGGCTACACCTTC. It specifies CASSAQGQGADGYTF.

The rearrangement joins TRBV7-8 to TRBJ2-7; 7 positions agree with TRBD1. Per germline, CDR1 SGHVS and CDR2 FQNEAQ. V lost 5 bases and J lost 1; bases outside the gene matches: 2. The CDR3 is made up of 13 amino acids. The CDR3 sequence: CASSPGQSYEQYF. The CDR3 DNA reads TGTGCCAGCAGCCCGGGACAGTCCTACGAGCAGTACTTC.

The chain carries TRBV7-8 and TRBJ1-5; no clear D gene. Germline V gives CDR1 SGHVS, CDR2 FQNEAQ. V was pared by 1 base and J by 5 bases, with 6 bases between. The CDR3 runs 13 residues. The DNA for the CDR3 is TGTGCCAGCAGCTTAGGAGGAGATCAGCCCCAGCATTTT. As protein: CASSLGGDQPQHF.

CDR3 bases: TGTGCCAGCAGCAAACGGGGAGCCGCTGAAGCTTTCTTT. Translating gives CASSKRGAAEAFF. This chain connects TRBV11-3 to TRBJ1-1, with no clear D. The CDR3 sequence is 13 residues long. In germline, CDR1 is SGHNT, CDR2 YENEEA. Trimming stripped 5 bases from V and 6 bases from J, with 13 bases between.

The rearrangement uses TRBV10-3 and TRBJ2-5; 8 bases fit TRBD2. This CDR3 has 15 residues. After removal of 3 bases from V and 2 bases from J, the junction contained 5 bases not matched to a gene. CDR1 and CDR2 from the germline V gene are ENHRY and SYGVKD. CDR3 region: CAISESGGPQETQYF. The CDR3 coding sequence is TGTGCCATCAGTGAATCGGGGGGGCCTCAAGAGACCCAGTACTTC.

The gene calls are TRBV19 and TRBJ2-5; D unresolved. CDR3 length equals 12 residues. The germline CDR1 and CDR2 sequences are LNHDA and SQIVND (reference sequence). V lost 6 bases and J lost 5, with 10 bases in between. CDR3 sequence (DNA): TGTGCCAGTAGCCAGACTCGGGAGACCCAGTACTTC. Translation gives CASSQTRETQYF.

This clone was counted a few times. The chain is built from TRBV29-1 and TRBJ1-2; TRBD1 aligns across 9 bases. Germline V gives CDR1 SQVTM, CDR2 ANQGSEA. The CDR3 totals 13 residues. With V trimmed by 6 bases and J by 4 bases, 6 bases remained unmatched. CDR3 coding DNA: TGCAGCGTGCTAGCGACAGGGGGCTATGGCTACACCTTC. Encoded protein: CSVLATGGYGYTF.